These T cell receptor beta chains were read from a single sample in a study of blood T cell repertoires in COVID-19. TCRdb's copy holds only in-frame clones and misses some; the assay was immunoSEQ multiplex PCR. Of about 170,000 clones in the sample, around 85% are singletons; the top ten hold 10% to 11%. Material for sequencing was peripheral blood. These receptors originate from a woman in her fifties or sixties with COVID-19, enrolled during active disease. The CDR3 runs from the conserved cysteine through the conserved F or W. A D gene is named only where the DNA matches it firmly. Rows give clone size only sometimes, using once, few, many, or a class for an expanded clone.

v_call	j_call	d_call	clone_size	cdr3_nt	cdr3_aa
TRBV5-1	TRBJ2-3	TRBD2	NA	TGCGCCAGCAGCCCCCCTAAGCGAGCGGGGGGTACAGATACGCAGTATTTT	CASSPPKRAGGTDTQYF
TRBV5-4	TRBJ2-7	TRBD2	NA	TGTGCCAGCAGCCAGGGACTAGCGGGATCGTACGAGCAGTACTTC	CASSQGLAGSYEQYF
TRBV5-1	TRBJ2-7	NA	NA	TGCGCCAGCAGCTTGGACGGCGGAGAACCCTCCTACGAGCAGTACTTC	CASSLDGGEPSYEQYF
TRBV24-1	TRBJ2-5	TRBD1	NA	TGTGCCACCAGTCAGGGGGCGTCTGAGACCCAGTACTTC	CATSQGASETQYF
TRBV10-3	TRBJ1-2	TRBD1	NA	TGTGCCATCAGTGAGTCGGACAGGGGAGGGAATGGCTACACCTTC	CAISESDRGGNGYTF
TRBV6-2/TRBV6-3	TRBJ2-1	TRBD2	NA	TGTGCCAGCAGTTACTCGAGGCTAGCGGGAGGCGGAGGTTACAATGAGCAGTTCTTC	CASSYSRLAGGGGYNEQFF
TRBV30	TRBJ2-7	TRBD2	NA	TGTGCCTGGGGGACTAGCGGGACCTCTTTCATCTACGAGCAGTACTTC	CAWGTSGTSFIYEQYF
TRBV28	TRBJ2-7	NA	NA	TGTGCCAGCCATTCCTACGAGCAGTACTTC	CASHSYEQYF
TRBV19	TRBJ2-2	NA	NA	TGTGCCAGTAGTATGGGGCTAGTGAACACCGGGGAGCTGTTTTTT	CASSMGLVNTGELFF
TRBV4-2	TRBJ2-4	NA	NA	TGTGCCAGCAGCACAGGGTGGGTTGCAGCCAAAAACATTCAGTACTTC	CASSTGWVAAKNIQYF
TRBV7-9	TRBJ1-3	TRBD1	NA	TGTGCCAGCAGCTCAGGACAGGGAGGAGGAAACACCATATATTTT	CASSSGQGGGNTIYF
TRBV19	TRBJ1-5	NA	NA	TGTGCCAGTAGAAGGAACAGGGATGCAGGGCAGCCCCAGCATTTT	CASRRNRDAGQPQHF
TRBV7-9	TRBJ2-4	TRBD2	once	TGTGCCAGCAGCTTAGTTGCGGGAGGGCCGGACATTCAGTACTTC	CASSLVAGGPDIQYF
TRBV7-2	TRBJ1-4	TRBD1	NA	TGTGCCAGCAGCCAACAGGGGGCGCTTAATGGAAAACTGTTTTTT	CASSQQGALNGKLFF
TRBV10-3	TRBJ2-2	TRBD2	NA	TGTGCCATCAGTGAACCGGGAGGGCCCTACACCGGGGAGCTGTTTTTT	CAISEPGGPYTGELFF
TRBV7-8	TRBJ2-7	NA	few	TGTGCCAGCAGCCGCAATAGCCAGGGCCTGGTAGCTCGGGAGCAGTACTTC	CASSRNSQGLVAREQYF
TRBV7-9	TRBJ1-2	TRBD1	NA	TGTGCCAGCAGCTTTCGGGACAGGGGGCGGAACTATGGCTACACCTTC	CASSFRDRGRNYGYTF
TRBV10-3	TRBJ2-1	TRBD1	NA	TGTGCCATCAGCAAAGAGGGACAGGGGATCGGGGAGCAGTTCTTC	CAISKEGQGIGEQFF
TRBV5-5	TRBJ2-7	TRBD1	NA	TGTGCCAGCAGCTTTCGAGGGACAGGGGTCTTCTACGAGCAGTACTTC	CASSFRGTGVFYEQYF
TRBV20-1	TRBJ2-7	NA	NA	TGCAGTGCTAGTCAGGAGGGCGGCGAGCAGTACTTC	CSASQEGGEQYF
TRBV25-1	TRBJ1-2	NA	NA	TGTGCCAGCAGTGACAGGGCCGCTAACTATGGCTACACCTTC	CASSDRAANYGYTF
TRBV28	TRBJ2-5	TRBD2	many	TGTGCCAGCTCATTAGCGGGAAGTCGTCAGACCCAGTACTTC	CASSLAGSRQTQYF
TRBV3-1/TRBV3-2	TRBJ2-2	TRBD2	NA	TGTGCCAGCAGCGAGCCCGGACTAGCGGGTCCGAACACCGGGGAGCTGTTTTTT	CASSEPGLAGPNTGELFF
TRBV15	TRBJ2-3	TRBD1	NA	TGTGCCACCAGCAGAGATCAACAGGGGGCAGATACGCAGTATTTT	CATSRDQQGADTQYF
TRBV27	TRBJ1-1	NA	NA	TGTGCCAGCAGTTTGTCCGGTCTGAACACTGAAGCTTTCTTT	CASSLSGLNTEAFF
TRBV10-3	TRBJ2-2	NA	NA	TGTGCCATCTCTCGGGACACCACGTCCGGGGAGCTGTTTTTT	CAISRDTTSGELFF
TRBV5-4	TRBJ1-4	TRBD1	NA	TGTGCCAGCAGCAAGGGGACAGGGGGAGGGAATGAAAAACTGTTTTTT	CASSKGTGGGNEKLFF
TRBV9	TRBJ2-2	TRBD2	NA	TGTGCCAGCAGCTTGGGACTAGCGGGTACCGGGGAGCTGTTTTTT	CASSLGLAGTGELFF
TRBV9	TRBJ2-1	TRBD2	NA	TGTGCCAGCAGCGTAGAACTAGCGGACTACAATGAGCAGTTCTTC	CASSVELADYNEQFF
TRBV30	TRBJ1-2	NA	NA	TGTGCCTGGAGTGTATCGCGGGAAGCCTATGGCTACACCTTC	CAWSVSREAYGYTF
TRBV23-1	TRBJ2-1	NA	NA	TGCGCCACCCAGGCCTCCTCTGGGAATGAGCAGTTCTTC	CATQASSGNEQFF
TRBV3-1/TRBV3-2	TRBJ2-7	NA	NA	TGTGCCAGCAGCCAACTGGAGGGGCTAGTAGGGCAGTACTTC	CASSQLEGLVGQYF
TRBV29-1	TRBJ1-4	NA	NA	TGCAGCGTTGGGGCAAATGAAAAACTGTTTTTT	CSVGANEKLFF
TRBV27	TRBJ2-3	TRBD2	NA	TGTGCCAGCAGTTTATCGTTTTTCTCTAGGGCTAGCGGGAGGACAGATACGCAGTATTTT	CASSLSFFSRASGRTDTQYF
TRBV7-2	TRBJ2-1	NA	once	TGTGCCAGCAGCTTGAACCCGACTAACTCTTACAATGAGCAGTTCTTC	CASSLNPTNSYNEQFF
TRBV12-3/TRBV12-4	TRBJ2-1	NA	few	TGTGCCAGCAACCTAGCCGTCTGGGGTGAGCAGTTCTTC	CASNLAVWGEQFF
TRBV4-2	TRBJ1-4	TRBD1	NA	TGTGCCAGCAGCCAAGCTAAGGGCACAGGGGATGAAAAACTGTTTTTT	CASSQAKGTGDEKLFF
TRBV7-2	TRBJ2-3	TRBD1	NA	TGTGCCAGCAGTGGACAGGTCCTGCCCTCTAGCACAGATACGCAGTATTTT	CASSGQVLPSSTDTQYF
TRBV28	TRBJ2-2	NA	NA	TGTGCCAGCACCACACCCGGGGAGCTGTTTTTT	CASTTPGELFF
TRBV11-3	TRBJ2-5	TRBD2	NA	TGTGCCAGCAGCTTCGGCGGGAGGCTTCAAGAGACCCAGTACTTC	CASSFGGRLQETQYF
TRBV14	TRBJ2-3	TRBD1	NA	TGTGCCAGCAGCAAATTCTCCAGGGGGAAAGATACGCAGTATTTT	CASSKFSRGKDTQYF
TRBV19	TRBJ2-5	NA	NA	TGTGCCAGTAGTCCCACAGACAGCAGGGCCCAGTACTTC	CASSPTDSRAQYF
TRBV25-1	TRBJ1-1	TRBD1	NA	TGTGCCAGCAGTGCCAAACGGACAGGGTGGACTGAAGCTTTCTTT	CASSAKRTGWTEAFF
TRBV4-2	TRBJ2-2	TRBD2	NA	TGTGCCAGCAGCCAAGAAAGCGGGAGGGCCCTTTTAACCGGGGAGCTGTTTTTT	CASSQESGRALLTGELFF
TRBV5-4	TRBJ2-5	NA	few	TGTGCCAGCAGCATCCCCCGGGAGACCCAGTACTTC	CASSIPRETQYF
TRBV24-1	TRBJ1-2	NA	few	TGTGCCACCAGTGATTCGCGACATAACTATGGCTACACCTTC	CATSDSRHNYGYTF
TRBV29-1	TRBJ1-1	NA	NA	TGCAGCGTTGAGCCCCGGGGTAGTAACACTGAAGCTTTCTTT	CSVEPRGSNTEAFF
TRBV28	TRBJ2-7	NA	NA	TGTGCCAGCAGTTTTGGACTCTACGAGCAGTACTTC	CASSFGLYEQYF